This entry lists 20 T cell receptor beta chains sequenced from one sample in a study of shared clonotypes between healthy human individuals (dated by TCRdb to about 2020). The library was produced with the immunoSEQ multiplex PCR assay. Here the immuneACCESS table is served through TCRdb, limited to in-frame sequences with V and J called. Missing clones are a known gap in these copies; in checked studies unresolved V genes cover under half, and the rest lacks a known reason. The sample profile shows under 200,000 clones; 90% to 95% of them were found once. The ten largest make up 0.067% of the sample. What was sequenced was naive CD4+ T cells sorted from blood. The sample's cell subset or site label, decoded: CD45RA+ positively selected. The receptors derive from a woman aged 25 to 45 in good health.

This chain joins TRBV15 and TRBJ1-3; 9 bases map to TRBD1. Germline loops: CDR1 LNHNV, CDR2 YYDKDF (reference sequence). The CDR3 has 15 residues. The junction had 2 bases not matched to a gene; V was cut back by 1 base and J by 4 bases. CDR3: CATSRGTGDGNTIYF. The CDR3 DNA reads TGTGCCACCAGCAGAGGGACAGGGGACGGAAACACCATATATTTT.

The chain uses TRBV30 and TRBJ2-7, with 8 bases fitting TRBD1. Trimming removed 1 base from V and 1 base from J; junction bases left unmatched: 9. The CDR3 sequence is 16 residues long. CDR1 is GTSNPN and CDR2 is SVGIG in the germline V gene (reference sequence). The CDR3 nucleotides are TGTGCCTGGAGTGGGGACAGGTCTTTTGGATCCTACGAGCAGTACTTC. Encoded protein: CAWSGDRSFGSYEQYF.

The chain has TRBV2 and TRBJ1-6, with 9 nucleotides matching TRBD1. The CDR3 is made up of 14 amino acids. J gave up 10 bases and V 6 bases, and 7 bases lay outside the gene matches. Germline V gene lookup returns CDR1 SNHLY and CDR2 FYNNEI. As DNA, the CDR3 is TGTGCCAGCAGCGCGACAGGGGGAGACTCACCCCTCCACTTT. Protein sequence: CASSATGGDSPLHF.

V and J are TRBV2 and TRBJ2-2, with D possibly matching TRBD1 (5 bases). The CDR3 consists of 13 residues. Trimming stripped 5 bases from V and 6 bases from J, with 10 bases between. Germline values: CDR1 SNHLY, CDR2 FYNNEI. As DNA, the CDR3 is TGTGCCAGCAGTCCTCCAGGGCCCGGGGAGCTGTTTTTT. Its protein product is CASSPPGPGELFF.

The genes are TRBV2 and TRBJ2-3; D gene unclear. This CDR3 has 13 amino acids. V was cut by 4 bases and J by 6 bases, with 11 bases left in between. Germline V CDR1 and CDR2: SNHLY, FYNNEI. CDR3 nucleotides: TGTGCCAGCAGTGTCACCCTAGGCGATACGCAGTATTTT. It encodes CASSVTLGDTQYF.

The gene calls are TRBV19 and TRBJ2-3; D unresolved. From germline, CDR1 is LNHDA and CDR2 SQIVND (reference sequence). The germline V and J ends were trimmed by 5 bases and 2 bases, with 20 bases remaining between them. This CDR3 has 17 amino acids. The CDR3 DNA reads TGTGCCAGTAGTCCCCGAAAAGTTAACCTCCTCACAGATACGCAGTATTTT. Protein product: CASSPRKVNLLTDTQYF.

This clone came up a few times. The rearrangement uses TRBV9 and TRBJ2-7; the D call may be TRBD1 or TRBD2 (6 bases each). The CDR3 sequence is 14 residues long. Germline assignment: CDR1 SGDLS and CDR2 YYNGEE. V lost 1 base and J lost 3, with 11 bases in between. CDR3 nucleotide sequence: TGTGCCAGCAGCGTATCGGGGGCGAACTACGAGCAGTACTTC. Its protein is CASSVSGANYEQYF.

The rearrangement uses TRBV6-1 and TRBJ2-3, with 11 nucleotides matching TRBD2. The CDR3 consists of 14 residues. From germline, CDR1 is MNHNS and CDR2 SASEGT. The ends lost 6 bases at V and 3 bases at J; junction bases unmatched: 2. In DNA form, the CDR3 reads TGTGCCAGCAGGTTAGCGGGAGGGACAGATACGCAGTATTTT. As protein: CASRLAGGTDTQYF.

The chain recombines TRBV20-1 with TRBJ1-2; tentatively, D is TRBD1 (6 bases). The CDR3 is made up of 11 amino acids. Trimming took 0 bases from V and 7 from J, leaving 6 bases between them. From germline, CDR1 is DFQATT and CDR2 SNEGSKA (reference sequence). The CDR3 here is CSARDRGGYTF. In nucleotides, the CDR3 is TGCAGTGCTAGAGACAGGGGTGGCTACACCTTC.

The chain uses TRBV2 and TRBJ1-5, with 8 bases lining up with TRBD1. Per germline, CDR1 SNHLY and CDR2 FYNNEI. With 6 bases clipped from V and 7 bases from J, the junction kept 5 bases outside the gene matches. The CDR3 runs to 13 residues. CDR3 residues: CASRGQVPQPQHF. The CDR3 DNA reads TGTGCCAGCAGGGGACAGGTACCACAGCCCCAGCATTTT. Supplemented by reference TRBV2 and TRBJ1-5, the full variable domain reads EPEVTQTPSHQVTQMGQEVILRCVPISNHLYFYWYRQILGQKVEFLVSFYNNEISEKSEIFDDQFSVERPDGSNFTLKIRSTKLEDSAMYFCASRGQVPQPQHFGDGTRLSIL.

The rearrangement uses TRBV19 and TRBJ1-5, with a weak D call TRBD1 (6 bases). The germline V gene has CDR1 LNHDA and CDR2 SQIVND (reference sequence). V shed 5 bases and J shed 5 bases, with 13 bases lying between them. The CDR3 is 14 amino acids. The CDR3 region is CASSSRDKYQPQHF. DNA of the CDR3: TGTGCCAGTAGTTCGCGGGACAAGTATCAGCCCCAGCATTTT.

The chain has TRBV5-1 and TRBJ2-1; D might be TRBD1 (6 bases). CDR1 and CDR2 (germline): SGHRS, YFSETQ. This CDR3 contains 15 residues. Trimming stripped 0 bases from V and 2 bases from J, with 9 bases between. CDR3 in amino acids: CASSLAQGTYNEQFF. For the CDR3, the DNA is TGCGCCAGCAGCTTGGCTCAGGGGACCTACAATGAGCAGTTCTTC.

The CDR3 nucleotides read TGTGCCAGCAGTTCTGCAGGGGGAGACTCCTACGAGCAGTACTTC. Encoded protein: CASSSAGGDSYEQYF. The V gene is TRBV28, the J gene TRBJ2-7, with 7 bases matching TRBD1. The trim removed 4 bases at V and 0 bases at J, leaving 6 bases unmatched. The CDR3 is 15 residues long. Germline-derived CDR1 and CDR2 are MDHEN and SYDVKM.

The rearrangement links TRBV6-6 to TRBJ1-4, with a possible D match to TRBD1 (6 bases). The CDR3 spans 14 residues. Per germline, CDR1 MNHNY and CDR2 SVGAGI (reference sequence). Trimming pared 4 bases from V and 3 bases from J, leaving 9 bases between. In DNA form, the CDR3 reads TGTGCCAGCAGTTTCAGGGGAGCTAATGAAAAACTGTTTTTT. Protein: CASSFRGANEKLFF.

The rearrangement links TRBV27 to TRBJ2-7, with 13 bases matching TRBD2. This CDR3 comprises 16 residues. Germline trimming cut 7 bases from V and 6 bases from J; bases unmatched to any gene: 12. Germline V gene sequence: CDR1 MNHEY, CDR2 SMNVEV (reference sequence). The CDR3 nucleotides are TGTGCCAGCACTCAAAGACCGGGACTAGCGGGGATCGAGCAGTACTTC. It is translated as CASTQRPGLAGIEQYF.

The rearrangement uses TRBV29-1 and TRBJ2-7, with D hard to call. Per the germline V gene, CDR1 is SQVTM and CDR2 is ANQGSEA. Trimming took 4 bases from V and 5 from J, leaving 12 bases between them. The CDR3 has 12 amino acids. The CDR3 reads CSVVRNQDEQYF. In DNA form, the CDR3 reads TGCAGCGTTGTGCGGAATCAGGACGAGCAGTACTTC.

The chain combines TRBV6-5 with TRBJ2-6, with a weak D call TRBD1 (6 bases). Trimming left V 6 bases short and J 6 bases short, with 15 bases between. The CDR3 extends over 15 amino acids. Germline assignment: CDR1 MNHEY and CDR2 SVGAGI. CDR3 protein: CASSFDRTLANVLTF. CDR3 coding DNA: TGTGCCAGCAGCTTCGACAGGACCTTGGCCAACGTCCTGACTTTC.

This rearrangement joins TRBV6-5 to TRBJ1-1; 10 bases agree with TRBD1. Germline V lookup: CDR1 MNHEY, CDR2 SVGAGI. After removal of 4 bases from V and 7 bases from J, the junction contained 12 bases not matched to a gene. There are 16 residues in the CDR3. CDR3 residues: CASSFSRDRGRGEAFF. CDR3 bases: TGTGCCAGCAGTTTTAGCCGGGACAGGGGAAGGGGTGAAGCTTTCTTT.

J is TRBJ1-3 and V is TRBV15, with 10 positions matching TRBD1. This CDR3 spans 16 amino acids. From germline, CDR1 is LNHNV and CDR2 YYDKDF (reference sequence). With 1 base clipped from V and 4 bases from J, the junction kept 4 bases outside the gene matches. CDR3 DNA sequence: TGTGCCACCAGCAGAGCCGGACAGGGGGTCGGAAACACCATATATTTT. Translation gives CATSRAGQGVGNTIYF.

The V call is TRBV19, the J call TRBJ2-1; 7 nucleotides agree with TRBD2. CDR1 and CDR2 from the germline V gene are LNHDA and SQIVND (reference sequence). The CDR3 covers 11 residues. V was pared by 5 bases and J by 15 bases, with 7 bases of the junction left unmatched. Here the CDR3 DNA reads TGTGCCAGTAGTGGATCCCGGGAGGCGTTCTTC. Protein sequence: CASSGSREAFF.